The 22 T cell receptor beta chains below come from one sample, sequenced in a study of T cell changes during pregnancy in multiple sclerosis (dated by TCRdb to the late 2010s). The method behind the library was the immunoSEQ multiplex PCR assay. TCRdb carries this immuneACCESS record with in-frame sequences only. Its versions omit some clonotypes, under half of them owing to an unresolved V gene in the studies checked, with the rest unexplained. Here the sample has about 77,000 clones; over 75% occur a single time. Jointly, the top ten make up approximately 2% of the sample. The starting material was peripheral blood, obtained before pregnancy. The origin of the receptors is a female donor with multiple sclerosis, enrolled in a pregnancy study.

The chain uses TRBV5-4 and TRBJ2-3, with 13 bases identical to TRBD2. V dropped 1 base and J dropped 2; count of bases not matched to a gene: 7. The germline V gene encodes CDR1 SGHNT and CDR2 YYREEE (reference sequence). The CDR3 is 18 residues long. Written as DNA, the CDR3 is TGTGCCAGCAGCTTGAGTTCGGGACTAGCGGGATTCACAGATACGCAGTATTTT. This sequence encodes CASSLSSGLAGFTDTQYF. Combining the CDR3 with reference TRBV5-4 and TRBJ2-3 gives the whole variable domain ETGVTQSPTHLIKTRGQQVTLRCSSQSGHNTVSWYQQALGQGPQFIFQYYREEENGRGNFPPRFSGLQFPNYSSELNVNALELDDSALYLCASSLSSGLAGFTDTQYFGPGTRLTVL.

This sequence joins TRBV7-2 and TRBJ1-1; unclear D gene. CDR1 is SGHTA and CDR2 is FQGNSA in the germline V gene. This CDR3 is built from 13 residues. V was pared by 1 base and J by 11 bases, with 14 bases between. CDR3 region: CASSLGDIRFAFF. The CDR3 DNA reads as TGTGCCAGCAGCTTAGGCGACATTCGGTTTGCTTTCTTT. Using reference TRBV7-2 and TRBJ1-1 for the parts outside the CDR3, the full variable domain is GAGVSQSPSNKVTEKGKDVELRCDPISGHTALYWYRQSLGQGLEFLIYFQGNSAPDKSGLPSDRFSAERTGGSVSTLTIQRTQQEDSAVYLCASSLGDIRFAFFGQGTRLTVV.

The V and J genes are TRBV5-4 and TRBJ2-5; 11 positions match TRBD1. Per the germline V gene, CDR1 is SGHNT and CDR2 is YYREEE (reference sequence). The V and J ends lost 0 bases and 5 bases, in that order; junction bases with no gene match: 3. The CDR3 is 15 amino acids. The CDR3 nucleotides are TGTGCCAGCAGCTTGGCCGGGACAGGGGGGGAGACCCAGTACTTC. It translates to CASSLAGTGGETQYF.

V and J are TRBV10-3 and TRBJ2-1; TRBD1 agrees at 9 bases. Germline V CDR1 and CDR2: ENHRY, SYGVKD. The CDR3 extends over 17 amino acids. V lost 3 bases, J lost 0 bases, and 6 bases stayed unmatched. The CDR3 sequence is CAISDSGTGSSYNEQFF. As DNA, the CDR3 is TGTGCCATCAGTGACTCGGGGACAGGGAGCTCCTACAATGAGCAGTTCTTC.

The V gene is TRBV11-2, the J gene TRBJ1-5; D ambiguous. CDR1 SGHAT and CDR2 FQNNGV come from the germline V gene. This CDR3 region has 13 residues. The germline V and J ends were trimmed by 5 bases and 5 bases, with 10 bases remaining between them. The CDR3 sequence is CASSPNSYQPQHF. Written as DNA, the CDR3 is TGTGCCAGCAGCCCCAACTCTTATCAGCCCCAGCATTTT.

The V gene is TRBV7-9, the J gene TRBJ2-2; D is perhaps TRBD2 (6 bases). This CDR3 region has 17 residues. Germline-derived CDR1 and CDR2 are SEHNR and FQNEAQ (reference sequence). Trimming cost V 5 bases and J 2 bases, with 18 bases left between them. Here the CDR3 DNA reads TGTGCCAGCAGCCATACCGCGGGGAGCCCCAACACCGGGGAGCTGTTTTTT. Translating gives CASSHTAGSPNTGELFF.

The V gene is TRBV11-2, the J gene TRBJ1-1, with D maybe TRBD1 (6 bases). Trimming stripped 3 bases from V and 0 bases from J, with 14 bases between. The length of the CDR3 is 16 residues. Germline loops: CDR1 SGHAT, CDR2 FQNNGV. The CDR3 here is CASSFSMDSMNTEAFF. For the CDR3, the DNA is TGTGCCAGCAGCTTTTCAATGGACAGTATGAACACTGAAGCTTTCTTT.

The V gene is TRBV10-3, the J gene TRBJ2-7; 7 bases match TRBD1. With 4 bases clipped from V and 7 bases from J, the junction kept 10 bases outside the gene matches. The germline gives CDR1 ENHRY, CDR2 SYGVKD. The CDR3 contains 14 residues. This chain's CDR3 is CAISVGGFPGEQYF. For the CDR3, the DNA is TGTGCCATCAGTGTAGGGGGCTTCCCGGGGGAGCAGTACTTC.

For the CDR3, the DNA is TGTGCCAGCTCACCATCAGGATTCGGCCTAGCCCCCCACGAGCAGTACTTC. Translating gives CASSPSGFGLAPHEQYF. The rearrangement uses TRBV18 and TRBJ2-7, with D possibly TRBD2 on 5 matching bases. Between the trimmed V and J ends, which lost 2 bases and 5 bases, there was a span of 22 bases. The CDR3 runs 17 residues. Germline V gives CDR1 KGHSH, CDR2 LQKENI.

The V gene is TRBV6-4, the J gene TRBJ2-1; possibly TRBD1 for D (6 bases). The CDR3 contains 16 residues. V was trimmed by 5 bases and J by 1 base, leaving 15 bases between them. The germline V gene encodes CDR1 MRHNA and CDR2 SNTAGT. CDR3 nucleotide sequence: TGTGCCAGCAGTTCCGAGGGGGTGGGTTCCTACAATGAGCAGTTCTTC. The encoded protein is CASSSEGVGSYNEQFF.

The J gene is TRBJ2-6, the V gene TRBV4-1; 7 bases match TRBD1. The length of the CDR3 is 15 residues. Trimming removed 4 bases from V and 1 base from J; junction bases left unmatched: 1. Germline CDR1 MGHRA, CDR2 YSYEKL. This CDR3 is CASSPRGSGANVLTF. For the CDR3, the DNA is TGCGCCAGCAGCCCCAGGGGGTCTGGGGCCAACGTCCTGACTTTC.

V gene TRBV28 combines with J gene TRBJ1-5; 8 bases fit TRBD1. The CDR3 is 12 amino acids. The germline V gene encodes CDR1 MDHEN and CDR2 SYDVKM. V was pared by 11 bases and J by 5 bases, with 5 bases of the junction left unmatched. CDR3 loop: CALGQGDQPQHF. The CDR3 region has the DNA TGTGCCCTCGGACAGGGTGATCAGCCCCAGCATTTT.

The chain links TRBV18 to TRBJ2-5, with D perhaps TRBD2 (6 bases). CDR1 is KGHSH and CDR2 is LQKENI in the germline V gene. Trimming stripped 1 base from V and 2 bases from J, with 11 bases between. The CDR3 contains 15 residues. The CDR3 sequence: CASSPQTGVQETQYF. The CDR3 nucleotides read TGTGCCAGCTCACCACAGACGGGGGTTCAAGAGACCCAGTACTTC. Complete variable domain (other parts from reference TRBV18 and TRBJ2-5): NAGVMQNPRHLVRRRGQEARLRCSPMKGHSHVYWYRQLPEEGLKFMVYLQKENIIDESGMPKERFSAEFPKEGPSILRIQQVVRGDSAAYFCASSPQTGVQETQYFGPGTRLLVL.

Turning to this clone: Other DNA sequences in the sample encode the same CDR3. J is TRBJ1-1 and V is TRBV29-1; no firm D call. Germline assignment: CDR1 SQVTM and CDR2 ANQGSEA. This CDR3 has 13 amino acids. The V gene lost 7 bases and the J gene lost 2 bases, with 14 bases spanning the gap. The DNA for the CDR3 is TGCAGCGCTTCCGAGGGAACCAACACTGAAGCTTTCTTT. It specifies CSASEGTNTEAFF.

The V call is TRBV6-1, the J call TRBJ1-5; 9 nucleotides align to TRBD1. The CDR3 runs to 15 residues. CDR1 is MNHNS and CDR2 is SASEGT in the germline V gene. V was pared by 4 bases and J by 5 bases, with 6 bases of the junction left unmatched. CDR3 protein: CASSVWGQGDQPQHF. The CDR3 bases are TGTGCCAGCAGTGTGTGGGGACAGGGCGATCAGCCCCAGCATTTT.

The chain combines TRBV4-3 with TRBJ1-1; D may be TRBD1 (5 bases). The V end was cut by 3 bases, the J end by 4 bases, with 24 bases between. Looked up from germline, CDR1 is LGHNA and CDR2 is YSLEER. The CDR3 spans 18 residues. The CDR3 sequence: CASSQDVTDAWGGTEAFF. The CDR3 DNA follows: TGCGCCAGCAGCCAGGACGTTACGGACGCCTGGGGGGGCACTGAAGCTTTCTTT.

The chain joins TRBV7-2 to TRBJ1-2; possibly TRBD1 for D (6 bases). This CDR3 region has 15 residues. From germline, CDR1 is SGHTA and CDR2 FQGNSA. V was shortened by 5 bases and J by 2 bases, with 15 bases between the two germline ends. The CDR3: CASSRGGAWNYGYTF. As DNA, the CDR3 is TGTGCCAGCAGCCGAGGGGGGGCGTGGAACTATGGCTACACCTTC.

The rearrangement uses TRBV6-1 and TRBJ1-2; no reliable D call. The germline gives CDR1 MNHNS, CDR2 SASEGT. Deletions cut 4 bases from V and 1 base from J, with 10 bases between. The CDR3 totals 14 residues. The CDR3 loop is CASSVDFRNYGYTF. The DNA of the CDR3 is TGTGCCAGCAGTGTGGACTTCCGTAACTATGGCTACACCTTC.

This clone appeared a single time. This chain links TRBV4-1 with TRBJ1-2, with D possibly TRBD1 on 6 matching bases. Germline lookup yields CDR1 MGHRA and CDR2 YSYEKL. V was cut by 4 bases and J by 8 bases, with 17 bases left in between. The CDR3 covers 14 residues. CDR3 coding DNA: TGCGCCAGCAGCCTCTTTCCAACAGGGCCCGGCTACACCTTC. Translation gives CASSLFPTGPGYTF.

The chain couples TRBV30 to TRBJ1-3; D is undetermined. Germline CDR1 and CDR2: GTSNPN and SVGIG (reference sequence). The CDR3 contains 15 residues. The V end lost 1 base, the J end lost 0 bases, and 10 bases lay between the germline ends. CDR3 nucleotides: TGTGCCTGGAGTGACGGACTCCACTCTGGAAACACCATATATTTT. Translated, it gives CAWSDGLHSGNTIYF.

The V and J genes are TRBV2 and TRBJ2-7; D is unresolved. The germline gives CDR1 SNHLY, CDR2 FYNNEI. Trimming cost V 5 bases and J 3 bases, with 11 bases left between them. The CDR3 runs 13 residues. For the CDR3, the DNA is TGTGCCAGCAGTTTGGCAGTCAACTACGAGCAGTACTTC. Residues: CASSLAVNYEQYF.

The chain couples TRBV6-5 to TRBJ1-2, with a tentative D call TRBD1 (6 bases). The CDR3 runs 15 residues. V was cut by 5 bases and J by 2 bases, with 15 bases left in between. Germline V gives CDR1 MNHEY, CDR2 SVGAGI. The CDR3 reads CASSNLAGTNYGYTF. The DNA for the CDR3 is TGTGCCAGCAGTAACTTAGCCGGGACAAACTATGGCTACACCTTC.